This T cell receptor (beta chain) was sequenced for a study of T cells after posttransplantation cyclophosphamide. Produced via immunoSEQ multiplex PCR; TCRdb's table is partial and in-frame only. This table holds 45,000 to 55,000 clones with no singletons; the top ten claim about 2%. Study results and limitations: Donor CD8+ memory clones often dominated recipient blood repertoires at later times.

Germline V gives CDR1 MRHNA, CDR2 SNTAGT. CDR3 length: 13 amino acids. J lost 9 bases, V lost 3 bases, and 3 bases had no gene match. This clone has ten or more counts. The antigen is undetermined. The sequenced sample was PBMCs. The TCR originated in a man aged 35 to 55 in good health, CMV-negative, and a related stem cell transplant donor. The genes are TRBV6-4 and TRBJ2-1, with TRBD2 matching over 9 bases. The CDR3 DNA reads as TGTGCCAGCAGTGAGGGGACTAGCAGTGAGCAGTTCTTC. This sequence encodes CASSEGTSSEQFF.